These 26 T cell receptor beta chains were all obtained from the same sample, sequenced in a study of T cells in Graves' hyperthyroidism and ophthalmopathy. Amplified TCR beta CDR3 regions derived from RNA transcripts. HTBI primers were employed in a first-round RT-PCR of the TCR CDR3. TCRdb analysed the multiplex PCR reads with MiXCR anew, one entry per CDR3 protein. The data contain about 640,000 distinct CDR3 sequences, around 13% of them singletons. Sequenced sample: blood. The receptors were gathered from a woman aged 45-59 years with Graves' ophthalmopathy.

This clonotype was seen repeatedly, ten times or more. The rearrangement uses TRBV9 and TRBJ2-5; 12 bases line up with TRBD2. Looked up from germline, CDR1 is SGDLS and CDR2 is YYNGEE. The CDR3 spans 15 residues. V lost 4 bases, J lost 5 bases, and 6 bases stayed unmatched. The DNA for the CDR3 is TGTGCCAGCAGCCGACTAGCGGGAGTTCAGGAGACCCAGTACTTC. It translates to CASSRLAGVQETQYF.

This clonotype was detected a few times. This chain joins TRBV5-1 and TRBJ2-1; 9 positions match TRBD1. This CDR3 is built from 16 residues. Trimming cost V 6 bases and J 1 base; bases outside gene matches: 8. The germline V gene encodes CDR1 SGHRS and CDR2 YFSETQ. The CDR3 sequence is CASTPQGQGSYNEQFF. In DNA form, the CDR3 reads TGCGCCAGCACCCCCCAGGGACAGGGTTCCTACAATGAGCAGTTCTTC. The full variable domain, in which reference TRBV5-1 and TRBJ2-1 provide the parts outside the CDR3, is KAGVTQTPRYLIKTRGQQVTLSCSPISGHRSVSWYQQTPGQGLQFLFEYFSETQRNKGNFPGRFSGRQFSNSRSEMNVSTLELGDSALYLCASTPQGQGSYNEQFFGPGTRLTVL.

This clonotype was recorded a few times. This chain links TRBV29-1 with TRBJ1-4, with a possible D match to TRBD1 (5 bases). CDR1 and CDR2 from the germline V gene are SQVTM and ANQGSEA. The CDR3 runs 14 residues. V shed 0 bases and J shed 8 bases, with 13 bases lying between them. Here the CDR3 reads CSVEDPGGVEKLFF. The CDR3 DNA is TGCAGCGTTGAAGATCCCGGGGGGGTGGAAAAACTGTTTTTT.

This clonotype was picked up a small number of times. The V gene is TRBV27, the J gene TRBJ1-1; TRBD1 matches at 8 bases. This CDR3 spans 16 amino acids. With V trimmed by 1 base and J by 1 base, 5 bases remained unmatched. Germline assignment: CDR1 MNHEY and CDR2 SMNVEV (reference sequence). The CDR3 nucleotides are TGTGCCAGCAGTTTATTCGGACAGGGACCGAACACTGAAGCTTTCTTT. It specifies CASSLFGQGPNTEAFF.

The chain joins TRBV12-3 or TRBV12-4 to TRBJ2-5; 7 positions agree with TRBD2. Gene TRBJ2-7 matches the end of the DNA better, so the J call may be wrong. The CDR3 runs to 17 residues. CDR3 residues: CASSGTAASGVPSEQYF. CDR3 nucleotide sequence: TGTGCCAGCAGCGGGACTGCGGCAAGCGGGGTACCAAGCGAGCAGTACTTC.

This chain links TRBV9 with TRBJ2-2; D may be TRBD1 (5 bases). CDR3 size: 15 residues. Trimming took 0 bases from V and 5 from J, leaving 11 bases between them. The V gene's germline CDR1 is SGDLS and CDR2 YYNGEE. CDR3 DNA: TGTGCCAGCAGCGTAGTTCAGGGAAGTACCGGGGAGCTGTTTTTT. It translates to CASSVVQGSTGELFF.

This clonotype has only one observation. Without the conserved terminal phenylalanine or tryptophan, this CDR3 likely stems from a read error. This sequence joins TRBV6-2 or TRBV6-3 and TRBJ2-7, with a possible D match to TRBD2 (5 bases). CDR1 and CDR2 from the germline V gene are MNHEY and SVGEGT. CDR3 length equals 13 residues. With 2 bases removed from V and 1 base from J, the gap between germline ends came to 6 bases. The CDR3 loop is CASSYRGSYEQYL. The CDR3, as DNA: TGTGCCAGCAGTTACCGGGGTTCCTACGAGCAGTACCTC.

With respect to this clonotype: Given a much more abundant clone one base away, this may be a read error. The rearrangement links TRBV30 to TRBJ1-1; D ambiguous. This CDR3 spans 16 amino acids. Per germline, CDR1 GTSNPN and CDR2 SVGIG (reference sequence). The V end was cut by 1 base, the J end by 6 bases, with 21 bases between. Written as DNA, the CDR3 is TGTGCCTGGAGTGACCAGCTGGATTCTTCCCTGGCTGAAGCTTTCTTT. It yields the protein CAWSDQLDSSLAEAFF.

The chain links TRBV29-1 to TRBJ2-1, with D perhaps matching TRBD2 (6 bases). The V end lost 4 bases, the J end lost 8 bases, and 21 bases lay between the germline ends. Per the germline V gene, CDR1 is SQVTM and CDR2 is ANQGSEA. The CDR3 sequence is 15 residues long. CDR3: CSVGGFPGTLDEQFF. CDR3 DNA: TGCAGCGTTGGGGGTTTCCCCGGGACTTTGGATGAGCAGTTCTTC.

This clonotype was found many times. The chain employs TRBV27 and TRBJ2-7; D is ambiguous. Deletions cut 2 bases from V and 1 base from J, with 9 bases between. Germline CDR1 and CDR2: MNHEY and SMNVEV (reference sequence). The CDR3 loop spans 14 amino acids. The CDR3 DNA is TGTGCCAGCAGTTTACTTGGAGCTTCCTACGAGCAGTACTTC. It codes for CASSLLGASYEQYF.

In this sample, this clonotype turned up many times. The chain carries TRBV6-5 and TRBJ1-1, with a tentative D call TRBD1 (6 bases). Germline values: CDR1 MNHEY, CDR2 SVGAGI. This CDR3 comprises 16 residues. V lost 0 bases and J 0 bases, leaving 11 bases between the germline ends. The CDR3 region has the DNA TGTGCCAGCAGTTACTCAGGGACACCGCTGAACACTGAAGCTTTCTTT. Amino acid sequence: CASSYSGTPLNTEAFF.

This clonotype was seen repeatedly, ten times or more. The J gene is TRBJ1-5, the V gene TRBV7-3; D is unresolved. Germline-derived CDR1 and CDR2 are SGHTA and FQGTGA. The V gene lost 1 base and the J gene lost 3 bases, with 10 bases spanning the gap. The length of the CDR3 is 15 residues. The CDR3 here is CASSLKAWDNQPQHF. CDR3 coding DNA: TGTGCCAGCAGCTTAAAGGCTTGGGACAATCAGCCCCAGCATTTT.

This clonotype was counted a few times. V usage is TRBV10-3 and J usage is TRBJ2-1; 10 bases map to TRBD2. CDR1 is ENHRY and CDR2 is SYGVKD in the germline V gene. Unmatched junction bases numbered 7, after V lost 11 bases and J lost 6 bases. This CDR3 comprises 13 residues. CDR3 loop: CASGLAETNEQFF. DNA of the CDR3: TGTGCCTCTGGACTAGCGGAGACCAATGAGCAGTTCTTC.

This clonotype showed up many times. The chain joins TRBV7-9 to TRBJ2-1; 7 nucleotides line up with TRBD1. Germline V gene sequence: CDR1 SEHNR, CDR2 FQNEAQ (reference sequence). The CDR3 totals 15 residues. Germline trimming cut 3 bases from V and 5 bases from J; bases unmatched to any gene: 7. CDR3 coding DNA: TGTGCCAGCAGCTTCCCAGGGGGATCGGACAATGAGCAGTTCTTC. Its translation is CASSFPGGSDNEQFF.

This sequence joins TRBV5-4 and TRBJ1-1; D is possibly TRBD1 (6 bases). Germline CDR1 is SGHNT and CDR2 is YYREEE (reference sequence). The ends were cut back, 3 bases at V and 1 base at J, with 16 bases in the middle. The CDR3 consists of 16 residues. The CDR3 region is CASSSRKSTGNTEAFF. In DNA form, the CDR3 reads TGTGCCAGCAGCTCCCGAAAATCGACAGGGAACACTGAAGCTTTCTTT.

This chain connects TRBV28 to TRBJ1-4; no firm D call. The CDR3 loop spans 16 amino acids. V was clipped by 6 bases and J by 0 bases, with 14 bases between them. Per the germline V gene, CDR1 is MDHEN and CDR2 is SYDVKM. CDR3 sequence: CASSGPGSATNEKLFF. For the CDR3, the DNA is TGTGCCAGCAGCGGCCCAGGATCTGCAACTAATGAAAAACTGTTTTTT.

This clonotype was observed many times. The chain employs TRBV7-9 and TRBJ1-1; D is unresolved. Trimming took off 0 bases at V and 1 base at J, with 9 bases between the two ends. This CDR3 is 15 amino acids long. Germline CDR1 and CDR2: SEHNR and FQNEAQ (reference sequence). The CDR3 is CASSLASPENTEAFF. In nucleotides, the CDR3 is TGTGCCAGCAGCTTAGCGAGTCCGGAGAACACTGAAGCTTTCTTT.

There are many counts of this clonotype. The CDR3 loop is CASMGAGVSYQETQYF. The CDR3 DNA reads TGTGCCAGCATGGGAGCGGGAGTATCGTACCAAGAGACCCAGTACTTC. This sequence joins TRBV28 and TRBJ2-5, with TRBD2 matching over 8 bases. Trimming removed 7 bases from V and 0 bases from J; junction bases left unmatched: 10. The CDR3 consists of 16 residues. The germline V gene has CDR1 MDHEN and CDR2 SYDVKM.

For this clonotype: A much larger clone lies a single base off, so this may be a read error. This sequence joins TRBV7-2 and TRBJ2-4, with TRBD2 matching over 7 bases. Germline CDR1 is SGHTA and CDR2 is FQGNSA. The CDR3 covers 19 residues. The CDR3 nucleotides are TGTGCCAGCAGCTCGGCGGGGGTTACCCCTATTCTAGCCAGAAACATTCAGTACTTC. Residues: CASSSAGVTPILARNIQYF. Filled out from reference TRBV7-2 and TRBJ2-4, the complete variable domain reads GAGVSQSPSNKVTEKGKDVELRCDPISGHTALYWYRQSLGQGLEFLIYFQGNSAPDKSGLPSDRFSAERTGGSVSTLTIQRTQQEDSAVYLCASSSAGVTPILARNIQYFGAGTRLSVL.

This clonotype was seen repeatedly, ten times or more. This sequence joins TRBV28 and TRBJ2-7; either TRBD1 or TRBD2 may supply D (5 bases each). V was shortened by 6 bases and J by 1 base, with 28 bases between the two germline ends. Germline assignment: CDR1 MDHEN and CDR2 SYDVKM. The CDR3 extends over 19 amino acids. The CDR3 region is CASSTFFNGAPGPSYEQYF. The CDR3 region has the DNA TGTGCCAGCAGCACATTTTTTAACGGGGCCCCGGGGCCATCCTACGAGCAGTACTTC.

This clonotype was seen repeatedly, ten times or more. The chain recombines TRBV18 with TRBJ1-3; tentative D call: TRBD1 (5 bases). The germline V and J ends were trimmed by 5 bases and 0 bases, with 11 bases remaining between them. The germline gives CDR1 KGHSH, CDR2 LQKENI. The CDR3 loop spans 15 amino acids. CDR3 sequence: CASSFGGSSGNTIYF. In DNA, the CDR3 is TGTGCCAGCTCATTCGGGGGGAGCTCTGGAAACACCATATATTTT.

In its sample, this clonotype was seen a few times. The rearrangement links TRBV7-3 to TRBJ1-1; 10 nucleotides line up with TRBD1. This CDR3 has 15 residues. Germline V gene sequence: CDR1 SGHTA, CDR2 FQGTGA. V lost 3 bases, J lost 6 bases, and 7 bases stayed unmatched. Here the CDR3 DNA reads TGTGCCAGCAGCTTGACGACAGGGGGCGCTTCTGAAGCTTTCTTT. Translation: CASSLTTGGASEAFF.

This clonotype was found a few times. The rearrangement uses TRBV28 and TRBJ1-5; D call uncertain. The germline gives CDR1 MDHEN, CDR2 SYDVKM. Trimming took off 3 bases at V and 0 bases at J, with 9 bases between the two ends. The CDR3 is 15 amino acids. CDR3 protein: CASSFIGDSNQPQHF. DNA for the CDR3: TGTGCCAGCAGTTTTATAGGAGATAGCAATCAGCCCCAGCATTTT.

This clonotype was counted ten times or more. The rearrangement joins TRBV28 to TRBJ2-3; TRBD2 matches 14 bases. With 6 bases clipped from V and 2 bases from J, the junction kept 13 bases outside the gene matches. Germline V lookup: CDR1 MDHEN, CDR2 SYDVKM. CDR3 length: 19 residues. CDR3 DNA: TGTGCCAGCAGCTCCCTAAGGACTAGCGGGAGGAGGGACACAGATACGCAGTATTTT. This codes for CASSSLRTSGRRDTDTQYF.

Remarks on this clonotype: A much more abundant neighbour one base away suggests this may be a read error. The gene calls are TRBV6-1 and TRBJ1-5; 10 positions match TRBD1. This CDR3 contains 14 residues. CDR1 MNHNS and CDR2 SASEGT come from the germline V gene. Losses at the gene ends were 8 bases for V and 7 bases for J; bases not matched to a gene: 8. The DNA for the CDR3 is TGTGCCAGCCGGATGCGGACAGGGGGGCAGCCCCAGCATTTT. This encodes CASRMRTGGQPQHF.

This clonotype was observed many times. This rearrangement joins TRBV29-1 to TRBJ2-3; D is ambiguous. Germline CDR1 is SQVTM and CDR2 is ANQGSEA. The V and J ends lost 7 bases and 0 bases respectively, with 17 bases between them. The CDR3 contains 15 residues. The CDR3 DNA reads as TGCAGCGCTGCCGGAGCCGGCAGTAGCACAGATACGCAGTATTTT. It translates to CSAAGAGSSTDTQYF.